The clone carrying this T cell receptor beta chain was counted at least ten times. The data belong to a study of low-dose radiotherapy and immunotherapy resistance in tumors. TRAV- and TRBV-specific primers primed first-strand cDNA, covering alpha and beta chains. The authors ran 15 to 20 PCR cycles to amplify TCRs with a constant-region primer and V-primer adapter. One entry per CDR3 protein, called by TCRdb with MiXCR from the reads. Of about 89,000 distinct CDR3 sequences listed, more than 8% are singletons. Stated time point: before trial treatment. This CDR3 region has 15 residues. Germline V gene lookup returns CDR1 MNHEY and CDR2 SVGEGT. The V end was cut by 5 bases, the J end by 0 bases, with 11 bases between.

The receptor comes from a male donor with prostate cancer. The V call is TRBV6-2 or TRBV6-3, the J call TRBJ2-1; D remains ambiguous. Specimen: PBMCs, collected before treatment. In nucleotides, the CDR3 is TGTGCCAGCAGTCCGGACCTAGGCTCCTACAATGAGCAGTTCTTC. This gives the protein CASSPDLGSYNEQFF.